Listed here is a single TCR beta chain. This entry belongs to a study of control samples from healthy donors and cancer patients. Sequencing was performed with immunoSEQ multiplex PCR; in TCRdb, only in-frame clones are kept and a portion is missing. Among some 100,000 clones, approximately 92% were seen once, and the ten largest hold approximately 3%. The CDR3 spans 13 residues. V was shortened by 1 base and J by 6 bases, with 6 bases between the two germline ends. CDR1 and CDR2 (germline): LGHDT, YNNKEL (reference sequence). This receptor was identified in a human donor in good health. The donor label of this sample is uncertain. The sequenced sample consisted of blood. V and J are TRBV3-1 (or the pseudogene TRBV3-2) and TRBJ2-2, with a possible D match to TRBD1 (5 bases). The CDR3 DNA sequence: TGTGCCAGCAGCCAAGCAGGGTCCGGGGAGCTGTTTTTT. Translation gives CASSQAGSGELFF.